The 17 T cell receptor beta chains presented below share a single source sample, sequenced in a study of T cell responses to AZD1222 COVID-19 vaccine. Produced via immunoSEQ multiplex PCR; TCRdb's table is partial and in-frame only. The table has about 70,000 clones, nearly 90% seen once; the top ten hold approximately 1.3%. The source material was peripheral blood, sampled 28 days after the second AZD1222 dose. All receptors derive from an adult who received the AZD1222 COVID-19 vaccine.

Only a few counts were recorded for this clone. V gene TRBV4-1 combines with J gene TRBJ2-7, with TRBD1 identical over 7 bases. The V segment lost 3 bases and the J segment 3 bases; nucleotides outside the gene matches: 11. Germline V gene data show CDR1 as MGHRA and CDR2 as YSYEKL. CDR3 size: 16 residues. The CDR3 DNA reads as TGCGCCAGCAGCCAGGAGTGGGGGACAGAGAACTACGAGCAGTACTTC. It translates to CASSQEWGTENYEQYF.

This clone was observed a few times. This sequence joins TRBV14 and TRBJ2-1; the D is unclear. Per germline, CDR1 SGHDN and CDR2 FVKESK. The CDR3 length is 14 residues. V lost 4 bases and J lost 0, with 7 bases in between. For the CDR3, the DNA is TGTGCCAGCAGCCGGGCGAGCTCCTACAATGAGCAGTTCTTC. This codes for CASSRASSYNEQFF.

The rearrangement joins TRBV19 to TRBJ1-1; D not certain. The germline V gene has CDR1 LNHDA and CDR2 SQIVND (reference sequence). The CDR3 is 14 amino acids. The V and J ends lost 6 bases and 6 bases respectively, with 17 bases between them. This CDR3 reads CASRVQLAGSEAFF. The CDR3 region has the DNA TGTGCCAGTAGGGTACAGCTGGCGGGGTCTGAAGCTTTCTTT.

CDR3 DNA sequence: TGTGCCAGCAGCTCGCAGGGGGGCACTGAAGCTTTCTTT. This encodes CASSSQGGTEAFF. The chain uses TRBV11-2 and TRBJ1-1; 7 nucleotides line up with TRBD1. The CDR3 runs 13 residues. V shed 4 bases, J shed 4 bases, and the junction held 3 bases outside the gene matches. CDR1 SGHAT and CDR2 FQNNGV come from the germline V gene.

The gene calls are TRBV3-1 (or the pseudogene TRBV3-2) and TRBJ1-5; TRBD1 might be the D (5 bases). Germline CDR1 is LGHDT and CDR2 is YNNKEL (reference sequence). Trimming took 1 base from V and 5 from J, leaving 12 bases between them. The CDR3 spans 15 residues. The CDR3 loop is CASSQAGAEYQPQHF. In nucleotides, the CDR3 is TGTGCCAGCAGCCAAGCCGGGGCGGAGTATCAGCCCCAGCATTTT.

The chain uses TRBV5-4 and TRBJ2-3; the D gene could be TRBD1 or TRBD2 (5 bases each). V dropped 2 bases and J dropped 11 bases, with 18 bases sitting between them. The CDR3 consists of 14 residues. Per the germline V gene, CDR1 is SGHNT and CDR2 is YYREEE (reference sequence). In DNA, the CDR3 is TGTGCCAGCAGCTTCGGGGCTAGCCCGTCAGGGCAGTATTTT. Residues: CASSFGASPSGQYF.

The rearrangement links TRBV12-3 or TRBV12-4 to TRBJ2-7; no reliable D call. V lost 9 bases and J lost 1, with 7 bases in between. The CDR3 sequence is 11 residues long. DNA of the CDR3: TGTGCCAGTAGAAAGTCCTACGAGCAGTACTTC. Its protein product is CASRKSYEQYF.

This sequence joins TRBV6-5 and TRBJ2-5, with 8 nucleotides matching TRBD1. After removal of 4 bases from V and 2 bases from J, the junction contained 9 bases not matched to a gene. This CDR3 comprises 16 residues. Germline CDR1 MNHEY, CDR2 SVGAGI. The CDR3 nucleotides read TGTGCCAGCAGTTCCATCAACAGGGGGTCGCAAGAGACCCAGTACTTC. Protein: CASSSINRGSQETQYF.

The V and J genes are TRBV18 and TRBJ2-4, with 9 bases that match TRBD2. Germline assignment: CDR1 KGHSH and CDR2 LQKENI. The trim removed 0 bases at V and 8 bases at J, leaving 5 bases unmatched. This CDR3 region has 15 residues. CDR3 region: CASSPPSGSGYIQYF. In DNA form, the CDR3 reads TGTGCCAGCTCACCACCTAGCGGGAGTGGGTACATTCAGTACTTC.

With regard to this clone: Within the sample, other DNA sequences also encode this same CDR3. The gene calls are TRBV12-3 or TRBV12-4 and TRBJ1-5; D unclear. This CDR3 comprises 13 residues. Between the trimmed V and J ends, which lost 3 bases and 1 base, there was a span of 4 bases. The DNA for the CDR3 is TGTGCCAGCAGTTTTAGAAGCAATCAGCCCCAGCATTTT. As protein: CASSFRSNQPQHF.

V is TRBV11-2 and J is TRBJ2-7; no definite D call. This CDR3 has 11 residues. Germline CDR1 SGHAT, CDR2 FQNNGV. V was trimmed by 4 bases and J by 4 bases, leaving 5 bases between them. The DNA of the CDR3 is TGTGCCAGCAGCTGGAGTTACGAGCAGTACTTC. Residues: CASSWSYEQYF. Full variable domain (rest looked up from reference TRBV11-2 and TRBJ2-7): EAGVAQSPRYKIIEKRQSVAFWCNPISGHATLYWYQQILGQGPKLLIQFQNNGVVDDSQLPKDRFSAERLKGVDSTLKIQPAKLEDSAVYLCASSWSYEQYFGPGTRLTVT.

The chain links TRBV4-2 to TRBJ2-2; D perhaps matches TRBD2 (6 bases). The germline gives CDR1 LGHNA, CDR2 YNFKEQ. V lost 3 bases, J lost 0 bases, and 8 bases lay in between. This CDR3 comprises 15 residues. DNA of the CDR3: TGTGCCAGCAGCCAGCGGGAAGCGAACACCGGGGAGCTGTTTTTT. Its translation: CASSQREANTGELFF.

This chain connects TRBV7-2 to TRBJ1-2; TRBD1 matches at 9 bases. The CDR3 is 14 amino acids. Germline V gene lookup returns CDR1 SGHTA and CDR2 FQGNSA. V shed 3 bases, J shed 2 bases, and the junction held 1 base outside the gene matches. Here the CDR3 reads CASSFGQGNYGYTF. The CDR3 DNA is TGTGCCAGCAGCTTCGGACAGGGGAACTATGGCTACACCTTC.

The CDR3 nucleotides are TGTGCCAGCAGCCAGGGGACAGCCTCTCCGAACACTGAAGCTTTCTTT. Translated: CASSQGTASPNTEAFF. The chain employs TRBV3-1 (or the pseudogene TRBV3-2) and TRBJ1-1, with 7 bases identical to TRBD1. The V gene's germline CDR1 is LGHDT and CDR2 YNNKEL (reference sequence). J lost 1 base, V lost 3 bases, and 8 bases had no gene match. The length of the CDR3 is 16 residues.

This clone was found once. This chain joins TRBV5-5 and TRBJ2-7; 7 nucleotides agree with TRBD1. This CDR3 comprises 15 residues. Germline CDR1 reads SGHKS; CDR2 reads YYEKEE (reference sequence). V shed 3 bases, J shed 3 bases, and the junction held 9 bases outside the gene matches. In nucleotides, the CDR3 is TGTGCCAGCAGCTCTGGACAGGTCGGGCACTACGAGCAGTACTTC. It yields the protein CASSSGQVGHYEQYF.

The gene calls are TRBV21-1 and TRBJ1-4; TRBD1, as called in the table, went unchecked against the DNA. TRBV21-1 is a pseudogene. This CDR3 is built from 20 residues. This CDR3 is CASSKAARDRGLTRWEKLFF. In DNA form, the CDR3 reads TGTGCCAGCAGCAAAGCCGCCCGGGACAGGGGCCTTACTAGGTGGGAAAAACTGTTTTTT.

The chain employs TRBV24-1 and TRBJ2-2, with D hard to call. With 9 bases removed from V and 2 bases from J, the gap between germline ends came to 6 bases. This CDR3 is built from 12 residues. In germline, CDR1 is KGHDR, CDR2 SFDVKD. Written as DNA, the CDR3 is TGTGCCACCTTGGGTAACACCGGGGAGCTGTTTTTT. It specifies CATLGNTGELFF.